These T cell receptor beta chains were read from a single sample in a study of shared clonotypes between healthy human individuals. Profiling relied on immunoSEQ multiplex PCR, and the TCRdb table lists in-frame clones only, not all of them. The sample includes around 99,000 clones, approximately 75% of them seen just once. Specimen: memory CD8+ T cells sorted from blood. The receptors derive from a man aged 25-45 years in good health. Both conserved end residues are part of each CDR3.

>TRBV10-3|TRBJ2-1
CAISEGRESNEQFF
>TRBV7-2|TRBJ2-5
CASSLDRKETQYF
>TRBV7-9|TRBJ2-3
CASSPRTGTGVSTDTQYF
>TRBV6-5|TRBJ2-1
CASSAGYNEQFF
>TRBV5-1|TRBJ2-1
CASSLTSAIEQFF
>TRBV28|TRBJ2-7
CASSDDSYEQYF
>TRBV7-2|TRBJ2-3
CASSSTFGSGGDTQYF
>TRBV27|TRBJ1-2
CASSTSPPGLYGYTF
>TRBV7-6|TRBJ2-1
CASSPTGWAGKDYNEQFF
>TRBV27|TRBJ2-1
CASSSYDKGSEQFF
>TRBV10-3|TRBJ2-7
CAISNDGPYEQYF
>TRBV6-1|TRBJ2-2
CASSVELAGGFHTGELFF
>TRBV27|TRBJ1-5
CASNKGGGNQPQHF
>TRBV9|TRBJ1-2
CASSTTIHRGHGYTF
>TRBV6-1|TRBJ2-7
CASSSFYEQYF
>TRBV18|TRBJ1-1
CASSPEVRGRNTEAFF
>TRBV28|TRBJ2-7
CASNSIGYEQYF
>TRBV7-9|TRBJ2-7
CASSSTRQGFYEQYF
>TRBV28|TRBJ2-7
CASSLRHEQYF
>TRBV28|TRBJ2-7
CASKDPAEYYEQYF
>TRBV9|TRBJ1-1
CASSDPRANTEAFF
>TRBV5-1|TRBJ1-1
CASSLKGQGNTEAFF
>TRBV6-1|TRBJ2-7
CASSVTSGSSYEQYF
>TRBV5-4|TRBJ2-1
CASSATSGSHNEQFF
>TRBV29-1|TRBJ1-1
CSVRPMNTEAFF
>TRBV15|TRBJ2-1
CATSDSGSYNEQFF
>TRBV5-6|TRBJ2-1
CASSIRTGWDEQFF
>TRBV10-3|TRBJ2-3
CAISEGQDAVDTQYF
>TRBV27|TRBJ2-7
CASGAGLAPYEQYF
>TRBV7-9|TRBJ1-2
CASSRTDNYGYTF
>TRBV25-1|TRBJ2-5
CASSEQGVQETQYF
>TRBV18|TRBJ2-1
CASSPDQGGNNEQFF
>TRBV2|TRBJ1-3
CASSQYSLLSGNTIYF
>TRBV2|TRBJ2-3
CASRGTGSTQYF
>TRBV19|TRBJ1-5
CASSIRGLNQPQHF